A selection of T cell receptor beta chains follows, all from one sample in a study of technical replicates of blood from a handful of donors. TCRdb's copy holds only in-frame clones and misses some; the assay was immunoSEQ multiplex PCR. This sample has around 80,000 clones, with 90% to 95% found just once. The sample comprised T cells isolated from PBMCs. The receptors originated from a human donor in good health. Both conserved end residues are part of each CDR3. Fields, in order: D gene, J gene, clone size, V gene, CDR3 protein. D genes are given only for firm matches. Rows give clone size only sometimes, using once, few, many, or a class for an expanded clone.

- TRBJ1-1 - TRBV27 CASSSGTHTEAFF
TRBD2 TRBJ2-7 once TRBV4-1 CASSVREDYYEQYF
TRBD2 TRBJ2-1 - TRBV12-5 CASGLGELAGGYNEQFF
TRBD1 TRBJ1-1 - TRBV12-5 CASGFGTGGTEAFF
TRBD2 TRBJ2-5 - TRBV19 CASSSSGRETQYF
- TRBJ2-2 few TRBV28 CASSDRGRGGELFF
- TRBJ1-1 - TRBV7-9 CASSPLRGADTEAFF
- TRBJ2-2 once TRBV7-6 CASSLRMTAANTGELFF
- TRBJ2-2 few TRBV19 CASSIVTGELFF
TRBD2 TRBJ2-3 - TRBV7-9 CASRNTSGGRDTQYF
- TRBJ1-5 - TRBV2 CASSDVRRNQPQHF
TRBD1 TRBJ1-4 - TRBV30 CAWSAGQVTTNEKLFF
TRBD2 TRBJ2-2 - TRBV6-4 CASPIGLAANTGELFF
- TRBJ2-5 - TRBV7-9 CASSLVAEETQYF
- TRBJ2-7 once TRBV10-1 CASSDYSSEQYF
- TRBJ1-4 - TRBV19 CASSPFPFAGDDEKLFF
TRBD2 TRBJ2-7 - TRBV28 CASSFGTSSYEQYF
- TRBJ1-5 - TRBV30 CAWGDATDPQPQHF
- TRBJ2-2 - TRBV6-6 CASSPNTGELFF
TRBD1 TRBJ2-2 - TRBV23-1 CASSQSSGQGVGGELFF
- TRBJ2-6 - TRBV4-1 CASSQVRVSGANVLTF
- TRBJ1-4 - TRBV5-1 CASSGTSTNEKLFF
- TRBJ1-1 - TRBV19 CASSMFGQEAFF
- TRBJ1-2 - TRBV2 CASSPENYGYTF
- TRBJ2-1 - TRBV14 CASSQDRRPSDEQFF
TRBD1 TRBJ1-2 - TRBV2 CASSPKNRGLGYTF
- TRBJ2-5 - TRBV7-2 CASSLTDQETQYF
TRBD1 TRBJ2-1 - TRBV5-4 CASSSRDRGVNEQFF
TRBD1 TRBJ2-5 - TRBV7-2 CASSPSLGQGDTQYF
TRBD2 TRBJ2-7 - TRBV9 CASGRALNEQYF
- TRBJ2-7 - TRBV2 CASIYHSSYEQYF
TRBD2 TRBJ2-7 - TRBV5-1 CASSTTSGGLEQYF
- TRBJ1-1 once TRBV13 CASSPGGGTEAFF
- TRBJ1-3 - TRBV11-3 CATGGERNTIYF
TRBD1 TRBJ1-5 - TRBV5-8 CASSLVLGTGDSQPQHF
- TRBJ2-1 - TRBV5-1 CASSLGAGREQFF
- TRBJ1-2 - TRBV6-1 CASSEGRRGPIYGYTF
TRBD2 TRBJ2-7 - TRBV6-5 CASSGRGYEQYF
- TRBJ1-1 - TRBV25-1 CAVGQNTEAFF
TRBD1 TRBJ2-7 - TRBV29-1 CSGLPGQGAEQYF
- TRBJ2-3 - TRBV6-5 CASAGRDWYTDTQYF
- TRBJ1-5 - TRBV28 CASRGGSDQPQHF
TRBD2 TRBJ2-1 - TRBV7-9 CASSLLLAGEQSNEQFF
- TRBJ1-6 - TRBV5-1 CASSLREGSYNSPLHF
- TRBJ2-6 - TRBV6-1 CASSVLSRTLSGANVLTF
- TRBJ2-3 - TRBV30 CAWSVRIGTDTQYF
TRBD2 TRBJ2-7 - TRBV15 CATSRDPGLADYEQYF
TRBD1 TRBJ2-7 - TRBV6-1 CASAQGAYEQYF
TRBD1 TRBJ1-5 - TRBV19 CASSIGGQGVQPQHF
TRBD2 TRBJ2-3 - TRBV5-1 CASSLPGLAGTDTQYF
- TRBJ1-3 - TRBV29-1 CSVVDRHSGNTIYF